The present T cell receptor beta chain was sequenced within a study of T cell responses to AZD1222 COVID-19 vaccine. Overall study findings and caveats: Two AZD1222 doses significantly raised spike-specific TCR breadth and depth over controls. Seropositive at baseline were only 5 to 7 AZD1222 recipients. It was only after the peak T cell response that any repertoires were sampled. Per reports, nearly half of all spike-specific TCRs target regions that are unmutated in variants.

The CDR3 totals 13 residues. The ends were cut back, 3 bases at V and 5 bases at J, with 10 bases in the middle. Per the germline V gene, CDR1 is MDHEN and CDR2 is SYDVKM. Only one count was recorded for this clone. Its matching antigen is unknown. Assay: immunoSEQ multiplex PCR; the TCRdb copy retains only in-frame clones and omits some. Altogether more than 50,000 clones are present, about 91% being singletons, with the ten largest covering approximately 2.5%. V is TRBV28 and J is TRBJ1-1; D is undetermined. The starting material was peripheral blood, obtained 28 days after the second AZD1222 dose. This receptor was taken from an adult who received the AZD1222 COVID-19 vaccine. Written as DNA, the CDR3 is TGTGCCAGCAGTTTCCTCCAGCGGACTGAAGCTTTCTTT. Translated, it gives CASSFLQRTEAFF.